Sequencing of this T cell receptor (beta chain) was carried out in a study of T cells after yellow fever vaccination. Overall study results and limits: There was a small share of clonotypes that showed up in both the CD4 and CD8 compartments. Booster sampling recovered most clones from primary vaccination (less than 97% CD4, approximately 90% CD8).

There are many counts of this clonotype. The antigen remains undetermined. Researchers made TCR cDNA using 5'RACE template switching, and this step added a universal primer site and UMIs. From the 5' RACE reads, TCRdb called clonotypes with MiXCR, one entry per CDR3 protein. Of about 330,000 distinct CDR3 sequences listed, about 7.8% are singletons. The germline CDR1 and CDR2 sequences are SGHTA and FQGNSA. The junction had 5 bases not matched to a gene; V was cut back by 5 bases and J by 6 bases. This CDR3 comprises 13 residues. This sequence was found in a man younger than 30 who received the YFV17D yellow fever vaccine. The chain has TRBV7-2 and TRBJ2-5, with 8 bases identical to TRBD1. Material: PBMCs, obtained about 41 days after the first yellow fever vaccination. The CDR3 is CASSPGQGQTQYF. CDR3 in DNA: TGTGCCAGCAGCCCTGGACAGGGTCAGACCCAGTACTTC.